A selection of T cell receptor beta chains follows, all from one sample in a study of blood T cells in healthy people across ages. A single record per CDR3 protein comes from TCRdb applying MiXCR to the 5' RACE reads. The repertoire includes fewer than 1 million distinct CDR3 sequences, under 45% of them detected once, and around 18% sits in the top ten. Source material: blood. The receptors shown here come from a man between 60 and 75 years old in good health. Each CDR3 is given with its conserved first and last residue. The D gene is left open where the match is weak. Some rows mark clone size as missing; the rest say once, few, many or name a class of expanded clone.

j_call clone_size v_call d_call cdr3_aa cdr3_nt
TRBJ2-7 . TRBV7-9 TRBD1 CASRHQGEHEQYF TGTGCCAGCAGGCATCAGGGGGAACACGAGCAGTACTTC
TRBJ2-2 . TRBV10-2 TRBD2 CASGRKSSGATGELFF TGCGCCAGCGGACGAAAAAGTAGCGGGGCCACCGGGGAGCTGTTTTTT
TRBJ1-2 . TRBV20-1 . CSARISSSLGGYTF TGCAGTGCTAGGATCAGTTCGAGTTTAGGTGGCTACACCTTC
TRBJ2-3 few TRBV27 . CASSLLGSVGTDTQYF TGTGCCAGCAGTTTATTGGGCTCTGTGGGAACAGATACGCAGTATTTT
TRBJ2-1 few TRBV6-2/TRBV6-3 . CASSYSVRGGLNEQFF TGTGCCAGCAGTTACTCGGTGAGGGGGGGATTAAATGAGCAGTTCTTC
TRBJ2-1 few TRBV29-1 TRBD1 CSALQGAKSDEQFF TGCAGCGCCCTACAGGGGGCGAAGTCCGATGAGCAGTTCTTC
TRBJ2-7 . TRBV5-1 . CASRVAGTSYEQYF TGCGCCAGCAGGGTGGCGGGGACCTCCTACGAGCAGTACTTC
TRBJ1-6 . TRBV20-1 . CSASSGSYNSPLHF TGCAGTGCTAGTAGTGGTTCCTATAATTCACCCCTCCACTTT
TRBJ2-7 few TRBV3-1 TRBD1 CASSRFDRVDEQYF TGTGCCAGCAGCCGCTTCGACAGGGTCGACGAGCAGTACTTC
TRBJ2-7 . TRBV11-2 TRBD2 CASGRSGGNEQYF TGTGCCAGCGGACGTAGCGGGGGGAACGAGCAGTACTTC
TRBJ2-7 . TRBV7-2 . CASSLGGMGYEQYF TGTGCCAGCAGCTTAGGGGGAATGGGGTACGAGCAGTACTTC
TRBJ2-1 . TRBV29-1 TRBD2 CSGEPSGVPSYNERFF TGCAGCGGGGAACCTAGCGGGGTCCCCTCCTACAATGAGCGGTTCTTC
TRBJ2-5 many TRBV28 . CASSSTRGHETQYF TGTGCCAGCAGTAGTACCCGGGGGCACGAGACCCAGTACTTC
TRBJ2-3 . TRBV7-2 TRBD1 CASSLGGQISTDTQYF TGTGCCAGCAGCTTAGGGGGACAGATTAGCACAGATACGCAGTATTTT
TRBJ1-5 . TRBV4-3 . CASSQEVGNQPQHF TGCGCCAGCAGCCAAGAGGTAGGAAATCAGCCCCAGCATTTT
TRBJ1-2 few TRBV6-5 . CASSYSPRNYGYTF TGTGCCAGCAGTTACTCACCCAGAAACTATGGCTACACCTTC
TRBJ1-2 once TRBV7-9 TRBD1 CAGSLAGTEGGGYTF TGTGCCGGCAGCTTAGCCGGGACAGAGGGAGGTGGCTACACCTTC
TRBJ1-2 . TRBV12-3/TRBV12-4 . CASSFQGAPGSYTF TGTGCCAGCAGTTTTCAGGGTGCCCCAGGGAGCTACACCTTC
TRBJ2-3 . TRBV7-2 . CAALGGAARGTQYF TGTGCCGCGTTGGGGGGGGCCGCGCGAGGTACGCAGTATTTT
TRBJ2-1 . TRBV11-3 . CASRWRGEQFF TGTGCCAGCAGGTGGCGGGGCGAGCAGTTCTTC
TRBJ2-1 . TRBV12-3/TRBV12-4 . CASSLDLKYQETQFF TGTGCCAGCAGTTTAGACCTCAAGTACCAAGAGACCCAGTTCTTC
TRBJ2-6 few TRBV7-2 . CASSLDSGAGANVLTF TGTGCCAGCAGCTTAGACTCAGGGGCTGGGGCCAACGTCCTGACTTTC
TRBJ2-1 . TRBV10-1 . CASIDTTQYNEQFF TGCGCCAGCATTGACACCACCCAATACAATGAGCAGTTCTTC
TRBJ1-4 few TRBV5-1 . CASSFTGTGPNEKLFF TGCGCCAGCAGCTTCACCGGTACAGGACCTAATGAAAAACTGTTTTTT
TRBJ2-3 . TRBV5-1 . CASSRDATDTQYF TGCGCCAGCTCCCGGGACGCAACAGATACGCAGTATTTT
TRBJ2-5 . TRBV27 TRBD2 CTSSPASGGGYEQYF TGTACCAGCAGCCCCGCTAGCGGGGGGGGCTATGAGCAGTACTTC
TRBJ2-7 many TRBV6-2/TRBV6-3 TRBD1 CASSFPAGGNSYEQYF TGTGCCAGCAGTTTCCCCGCAGGGGGAAACTCCTACGAGCAGTACTTC
TRBJ1-6 . TRBV5-6 TRBD1 CASSFQGVNSPLHF TGTGCCAGCAGCTTCCAGGGGGTCAATTCACCCCTCCACTTT
TRBJ2-5 . TRBV7-3 . CASSSRAGETQYF TGTGCCAGCAGCTCCCGAGCAGGAGAGACCCAGTACTTC
TRBJ2-6 many TRBV29-1 . CSVEQLGANVLTF TGCAGCGTTGAACAGTTGGGGGCCAACGTCCTGACTTTC
TRBJ2-2 . TRBV7-2 . CASSLGTPATGELFF TGTGCCAGCAGCCTAGGGACCCCAGCCACCGGGGAGCTGTTTTTT
TRBJ2-1 . TRBV6-6 TRBD1 CASSLNDRGNEQFF TGTGCCAGCAGCCTGAACGACAGGGGCAATGAGCAGTTCTTC
TRBJ2-7 . TRBV10-2 . CASSEWQSYEQYF TGCGCCAGCAGTGAGTGGCAATCCTACGAGCAGTACTTC
TRBJ2-7 few TRBV5-5 . CASSTALSEQYF TGTGCCAGCAGCACCGCACTGAGCGAGCAGTACTTC
TRBJ2-2 . TRBV28 . CASRTGNTGELFF TGTGCCAGCAGAACAGGGAACACCGGGGAGCTGTTTTTT
TRBJ2-3 . TRBV12-3/TRBV12-4 TRBD2 CASSQAGGHDTQYF TGTGCCAGCAGCCAGGCGGGGGGGCATGATACGCAGTATTTT
TRBJ1-4 . TRBV29-1 . CSVGGGTNEKLFF TGCAGCGTTGGAGGGGGGACTAATGAAAAACTGTTTTTT
TRBJ2-5 many TRBV29-1 TRBD1 CSARTGRETQYF TGCAGTGCCAGGACAGGGCGAGAGACCCAGTACTTC
TRBJ2-5 . TRBV11-1 TRBD1 CASSTSTGTETQYF TGTGCCAGCAGCACATCGACAGGGACGGAGACCCAGTACTTC
TRBJ2-1 . TRBV6-2/TRBV6-3 TRBD2 CASRASGGDEQFF TGTGCCTCTCGGGCTAGCGGCGGCGATGAGCAGTTCTTC
TRBJ2-6 . TRBV4-3 . CASSQDRRSGANVLTF TGCGCCAGCAGCCAAGATAGGAGATCTGGGGCCAACGTCCTGACTTTC
TRBJ1-6 . TRBV20-1 . CSALSTANHSPLHF TGCAGTGCCCTAAGTACGGCCAACCATTCACCCCTCCACTTT
TRBJ2-5 few TRBV20-1 TRBD1 CSATGGGETQYF TGCAGTGCTACAGGGGGTGGAGAGACCCAGTACTTC
TRBJ2-3 . TRBV7-9 . CASSFPRQGTQKDTQYF TGTGCCAGCAGCTTCCCCCGGCAGGGAACACAAAAGGATACGCAGTATTTT
TRBJ1-2 . TRBV6-6 TRBD1 CASSKGTVDGYTF TGTGCCAGCAGTAAGGGGACAGTAGATGGCTACACCTTC
TRBJ2-1 few TRBV7-3 TRBD2 CASSLVSSGEDEQFF TGTGCCAGCAGCTTAGTATCTAGCGGGGAAGATGAGCAGTTCTTC
TRBJ2-7 . TRBV20-1 . CSARRTPGDKVDSSYEQYF TGCAGTGCTAGAAGGACCCCGGGAGACAAGGTGGACTCCAGCTACGAGCAGTACTTC
TRBJ2-5 . TRBV7-2 . CASSLRGGGVGETQYF TGTGCCAGCAGCCTGAGGGGGGGGGGCGTTGGTGAGACCCAGTACTTC
TRBJ2-1 few TRBV7-6 TRBD1 CASSLERRDRANEQFF TGTGCCAGCAGCCTAGAACGACGGGACAGGGCCAATGAGCAGTTCTTC